This T cell receptor beta chain was retrieved from a study of blood T cell repertoires in COVID-19. The wider study: PBMCs, B-cell-depleted T cells, or T cells were the source of the cDNA or gDNA that made up the material.

Using immunoSEQ multiplex PCR, the repertoire was profiled, and TCRdb retains in-frame clones only, with some absent. The sample lists about 49,000 clones, roughly 84% occurring once. The germline V gene has CDR1 MNHEY and CDR2 SVGAGI. The germline V and J ends were trimmed by 5 bases and 3 bases, with 8 bases remaining between them. The CDR3 is 13 amino acids. This chain connects TRBV6-5 to TRBJ2-4; tentatively, D is TRBD2 (5 bases). The receptor's source is a human donor in a cohort sampled during active COVID-19. Material for sequencing was peripheral blood. DNA of the CDR3: TGTGCCAGCAGTACCGGGGACAAAAACATTCAGTACTTC. Translated: CASSTGDKNIQYF.